This entry features one T cell receptor beta chain sequence. Its antigen is still unknown. The data were taken from a study of cytomegalovirus exposure and HLA in healthy donors. Study in general: When about 400 donors were genotyped, roughly four fifths of them were found to fall in the Caucasian-associated ancestry cluster.

Whole-study results and caveats: There were a few CMV-associated chains whose specificity for CMV antigens was confirmed in vitro. The majority of CMV-associated TCR beta chains were reported as apparently HLA-restricted in a later analysis.

At collection, donors were nominally healthy, but unrecorded immune exposures were probable. The J segment lost 4 bases and the V segment lost 6 bases, leaving 8 bases of the junction unmatched. The CDR3 spans 14 residues. Germline CDR1 and CDR2: MNHEY and SMNVEV (reference sequence). Amplification used 60 Vbeta primers and 13 Jbeta primers. The repertoire was sequenced with immunoSEQ multiplex PCR; TCRdb's copy has only in-frame clones and lacks some. Found here are about 50,000 clones, 65% to 85% of them singletons; the top ten hold 1.6%. This chain links TRBV27 with TRBJ1-2, with TRBD1 matching over 7 bases. Sequences were obtained from PBMCs. The receptor was isolated from a man in his thirties or forties in good health and CMV-seronegative. CDR3 sequence (DNA): TGTGCCAGCAGCCATCAGGGGGGCGGCTATGGCTACACCTTC. Translation: CASSHQGGGYGYTF.